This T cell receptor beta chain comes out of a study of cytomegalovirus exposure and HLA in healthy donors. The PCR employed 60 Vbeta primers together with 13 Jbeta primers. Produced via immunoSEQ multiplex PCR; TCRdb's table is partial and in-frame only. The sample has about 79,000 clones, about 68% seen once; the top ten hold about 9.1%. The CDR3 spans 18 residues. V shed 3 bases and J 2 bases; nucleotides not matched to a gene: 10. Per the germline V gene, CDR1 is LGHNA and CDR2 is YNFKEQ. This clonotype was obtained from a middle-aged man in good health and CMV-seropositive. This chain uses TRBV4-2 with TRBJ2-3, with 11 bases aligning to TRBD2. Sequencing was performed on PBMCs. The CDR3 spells CASSQVLSGGVTTDTQYF. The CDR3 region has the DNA TGTGCCAGCAGCCAGGTCCTTAGCGGGGGGGTAACCACAGATACGCAGTATTTT.